What follows is one T cell receptor beta chain and its context. Its antigen is not identified. Measured with immunoSEQ multiplex PCR; TCRdb has only the in-frame clones, and not every one. This table holds around 40,000 clones, approximately 83% found once. This specimen belongs to a study of T cells in localized non-small cell lung cancer. The study, taken as a whole, reports: Heterogeneity stays possible, as sequencing covered only one tumor region. Appearing in adjacent lung were a median roughly 57 of the top 100 tumor clones.

V was shortened by 1 base and J by 4 bases, with 8 bases between the two germline ends. The CDR3 length is 12 residues. Germline V gene lookup returns CDR1 GTSNPN and CDR2 SVGIG (reference sequence). The sequence derives from a man aged 35-75 years with stage I lung adenocarcinoma. The chain carries TRBV30 and TRBJ2-7, with a weak D call TRBD1 (6 bases). The sample in question was peripheral blood, obtained before any cancer treatment. Written as DNA, the CDR3 is TGTGCCTGGAGTGCCCAGGGGTACGAGCAGTACTTC. Translating gives CAWSAQGYEQYF.